What follows are 14 T cell receptor beta chains derived from one specimen sequenced in a study of T cells in Graves' hyperthyroidism and ophthalmopathy. RNA transcripts served as the template for amplifying TCR beta CDR3 regions. HTBI primers were the set used in a first-round RT-PCR of the TCR CDR3. TCRdb reprocessed the multiplex PCR reads via MiXCR and lists one record per CDR3 protein. The table shows under 550,000 distinct CDR3 sequences, with 15% to 20% occurring only once. The specimen sequenced was blood. These receptors all come from a man aged 40-49 years with Graves' ophthalmopathy.

On this clonotype: Relative to the germline gene, one junction end is altered; a read error may explain this. This chain uses TRBV20-1 with TRBJ2-3; the match to TRBD2 covers 9 bases. Germline values: CDR1 DFQATT, CDR2 SNEGSKA (reference sequence). This CDR3 contains 16 residues. CDR3 nucleotide sequence: TGCGGTGCGAAGAAATTAGCGGGAGTGGGAGCAGATACGCAGTATTTT. Amino acids: CGAKKLAGVGADTQYF.

The V and J genes are TRBV4-3 and TRBJ1-3; 7 bases line up with TRBD1. The CDR3 totals 16 residues. The germline V gene encodes CDR1 LGHNA and CDR2 YSLEER. J lost 3 bases, V lost 0 bases, and 5 bases had no gene match. The CDR3 bases are TGCGCCAGCAGCCAAGATCACAGGGGAGGTGGAAACACCATATATTTT. It translates to CASSQDHRGGGNTIYF.

This chain connects TRBV7-2 to TRBJ2-4, with 9 bases lining up with TRBD2. CDR3 length: 18 residues. Trimming cost V 7 bases and J 1 base; bases outside gene matches: 14. Germline-derived CDR1 and CDR2 are SGHTA and FQGNSA. The CDR3 coding sequence is TGTGCCAGCATGCAGGGGTGGGGGCGGGGGGGGGCCAAAAACATTCAGTACTTC. It translates to CASMQGWGRGGAKNIQYF. The variable domain in full, completed from reference TRBV7-2 and TRBJ2-4, reads GAGVSQSPSNKVTEKGKDVELRCDPISGHTALYWYRQSLGQGLEFLIYFQGNSAPDKSGLPSDRFSAERTGGSVSTLTIQRTQQEDSAVYLCASMQGWGRGGAKNIQYFGAGTRLSVL.

This clonotype came up a few times. The chain links TRBV24-1 to TRBJ1-2, with TRBD1 matching 9 bases. The CDR3 has 14 amino acids. CDR1 and CDR2 (germline): KGHDR, SFDVKD. With 4 bases clipped from V and 8 bases from J, the junction kept 7 bases outside the gene matches. The CDR3 coding sequence is TGTGCCACCAGTGACTCGGGACAGGGAAGAGGCTACACCTTC. This translates into CATSDSGQGRGYTF.

The V and J genes are TRBV5-1 and TRBJ2-7; D ambiguous. The V end lost 0 bases, the J end lost 0 bases, and 16 bases lay between the germline ends. CDR3 length: 17 residues. From germline, CDR1 is SGHRS and CDR2 YFSETQ. CDR3 sequence reads: CASSLASRTYFSYEQYF. The CDR3 nucleotides are TGCGCCAGCAGCTTGGCCAGTCGTACTTACTTCTCCTACGAGCAGTACTTC.

CDR3 DNA sequence: TGTGCCAGCCAGAAGGCCGGGGAGGGCAAAAACATTCAGTACTTC. This sequence encodes CASQKAGEGKNIQYF. This chain connects TRBV6-1 to TRBJ2-4; 7 bases agree with TRBD2. The V segment lost 8 bases and the J segment 3 bases; nucleotides outside the gene matches: 10. The CDR3 covers 15 residues. Per the germline V gene, CDR1 is MNHNS and CDR2 is SASEGT.

The chain employs TRBV20-1 and TRBJ2-3; D possibly corresponds to TRBD2 (5 bases). Trimming took off 4 bases at V and 6 bases at J, with 14 bases between the two ends. The germline CDR1 and CDR2 sequences are DFQATT and SNEGSKA (reference sequence). CDR3 length equals 13 residues. In DNA form, the CDR3 reads TGCAGTGCTATACCGGGGTTCACGGATACGCAGTATTTT. It codes for CSAIPGFTDTQYF.

This clonotype was seen more than once but under ten times. The chain uses TRBV6-1 and TRBJ1-4, with D uncertain. Trimming stripped 6 bases from V and 6 bases from J, with 14 bases between. CDR3 size: 14 residues. The germline gives CDR1 MNHNS, CDR2 SASEGT. For the CDR3, the DNA is TGTGCCAGCAGCGTGAGTGGAGGGCATGAAAAACTGTTTTTT. Protein product: CASSVSGGHEKLFF.

The chain joins TRBV12-3 or TRBV12-4 to TRBJ2-3; D possibly corresponds to TRBD1 (6 bases). V was trimmed by 6 bases and J by 9 bases, leaving 16 bases between them. This CDR3 spans 13 amino acids. This CDR3 reads CASSPQGSPTQYF. The CDR3 DNA reads as TGTGCCAGCAGCCCTCAGGGGTCCCCAACGCAGTATTTT.

This clonotype was seen more than once but under ten times. This sequence joins TRBV3-1 and TRBJ2-2, with TRBD2 as a possible D gene (5 bases). The CDR3 covers 15 residues. Germline CDR1 LGHDT, CDR2 YNNKEL (reference sequence). The V end was cut by 3 bases, the J end by 3 bases, with 11 bases between. CDR3 in DNA: TGTGCCAGCAGCCAGGTTGGAGGCGACACCGGGGAGCTGTTTTTT. Translated, it gives CASSQVGGDTGELFF.

This clonotype was seen ten or more times. The rearrangement joins TRBV18 to TRBJ2-1; D is ambiguous. V was pared by 6 bases and J by 5 bases, with 20 bases between. The germline CDR1 and CDR2 sequences are KGHSH and LQKENI. The CDR3 contains 16 residues. CDR3 residues: CASSPQEPKANNEQFF. As DNA, the CDR3 is TGTGCCAGCTCCCCGCAAGAGCCTAAGGCTAACAATGAGCAGTTCTTC.

This clonotype was detected many times. The chain is built from TRBV5-1 and TRBJ2-7; TRBD1 matches at 8 bases. CDR3 length equals 14 residues. After removal of 2 bases from V and 0 bases from J, the junction contained 1 base not matched to a gene. Germline lookup yields CDR1 SGHRS and CDR2 YFSETQ. The CDR3 reads CASSFGTGSYEQYF. For the CDR3, the DNA is TGCGCCAGCAGCTTCGGGACAGGCTCCTACGAGCAGTACTTC.

The chain combines TRBV6-1 with TRBJ2-4; D is ambiguous. This CDR3 has 15 amino acids. Trimming took off 6 bases at V and 2 bases at J, with 14 bases between the two ends. CDR1 and CDR2 from the germline V gene are MNHNS and SASEGT. The CDR3 spells CASRAEIGTKNIQYF. CDR3 nucleotide sequence: TGTGCCAGCAGGGCAGAAATCGGAACCAAAAACATTCAGTACTTC.

This clonotype was counted once. The J gene is TRBJ2-1, the V gene TRBV12-3 or TRBV12-4, with D unresolved. This CDR3 is 13 amino acids long. Trimming removed 6 bases at V and 15 bases at J, with 21 bases between. CDR3 bases: TGTGCCAGCAGAGGGTGGGGAAGCGCTAATCCGTTCTTC. Translating gives CASRGWGSANPFF.